This TCR beta chain is drawn from a study of OX40 agonist ivuxolimab in advanced cancers. This clone was seen only a few times. Clones were sequenced by immunoSEQ multiplex PCR, and TCRdb holds only the in-frame ones, with some missing. Of some 38,000 clones in the sample, around nine tenths are singletons; the top ten hold roughly a fifth. V shed 3 bases and J shed 4 bases, with 13 bases lying between them. The germline gives CDR1 WNHNN, CDR2 SYGVQD (reference sequence). CDR3 size: 15 residues. V is TRBV10-1 and J is TRBJ1-5; D gene unclear. Source: CD4+ or CD8+ T cells sorted from blood, taken in a trial of the OX40 agonist ivuxolimab. The clonotype was recovered from an adult with an advanced solid tumor such as melanoma, head and neck, liver or kidney cancer. The CDR3 loop reads CASSEILRFNQPQHF. The CDR3 DNA is TGCGCCAGCAGTGAAATATTACGGTTTAATCAGCCCCAGCATTTT.